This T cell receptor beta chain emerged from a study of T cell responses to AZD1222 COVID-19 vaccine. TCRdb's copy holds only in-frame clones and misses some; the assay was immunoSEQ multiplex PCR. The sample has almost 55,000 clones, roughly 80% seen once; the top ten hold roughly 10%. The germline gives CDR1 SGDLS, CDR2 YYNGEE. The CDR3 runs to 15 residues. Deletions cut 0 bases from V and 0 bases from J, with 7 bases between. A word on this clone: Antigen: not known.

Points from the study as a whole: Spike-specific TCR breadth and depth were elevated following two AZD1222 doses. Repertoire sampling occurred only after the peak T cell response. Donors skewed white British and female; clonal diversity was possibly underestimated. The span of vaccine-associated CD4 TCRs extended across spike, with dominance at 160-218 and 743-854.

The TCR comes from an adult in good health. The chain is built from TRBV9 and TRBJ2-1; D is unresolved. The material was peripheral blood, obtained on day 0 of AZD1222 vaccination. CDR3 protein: CASSVADGSYNEQFF. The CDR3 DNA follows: TGTGCCAGCAGCGTAGCTGACGGCTCCTACAATGAGCAGTTCTTC.